Listed below are T cell receptor beta chains from one sample, sequenced in a study of control samples from healthy donors and cancer patients. TCRdb's copy holds only in-frame clones and misses some; the assay was immunoSEQ multiplex PCR. The sample lists around 99,000 clones; about nine tenths were seen once. Sample: blood. The receptors derive from a human donor in good health. The donor label of this sample is uncertain. Both conserved end residues are trimmed from each CDR3. Each record gives: V gene, J gene, D gene, CDR3 length, CDR3 protein. The D gene is left open where the match is weak.

V: TRBV11-2; J: TRBJ2-2; D: .; length: 13; CDR3: ASSPSGTHPGELF
V: TRBV14; J: TRBJ1-4; D: .; length: 13; CDR3: ASSRNRDIEEKLF
V: TRBV24-1; J: TRBJ2-2; D: .; length: 12; CDR3: ATSGKANTGELF
V: TRBV7-3; J: TRBJ2-3; D: TRBD1; length: 16; CDR3: ASSLRVGGQGVTDTQY
V: TRBV7-9; J: TRBJ1-6; D: TRBD1; length: 14; CDR3: ASSDPNRGKSSPLH
V: TRBV11-3; J: TRBJ2-7; D: TRBD2; length: 12; CDR3: ASSLGGGSYEQY
V: TRBV28; J: TRBJ1-4; D: .; length: 13; CDR3: ASSSYSQGDEKLF
V: TRBV5-1; J: TRBJ1-1; D: .; length: 11; CDR3: ASSPIVNTEAF
V: TRBV5-1; J: TRBJ1-1; D: .; length: 12; CDR3: ASSLGNRDTEAF
V: TRBV6-5; J: TRBJ2-7; D: TRBD1; length: 11; CDR3: ASSSDRGYEQY
V: TRBV5-1; J: TRBJ2-5; D: .; length: 11; CDR3: ASSLEGQETQY
V: TRBV30; J: TRBJ2-4; D: TRBD1; length: 13; CDR3: AWLNRDRVKNIQY
V: TRBV5-1; J: TRBJ1-2; D: TRBD1; length: 13; CDR3: ASRLGTGVNYGYT
V: TRBV7-2; J: TRBJ1-1; D: TRBD1; length: 12; CDR3: ASSLLGQGTEAF
V: TRBV7-9; J: TRBJ1-3; D: .; length: 13; CDR3: ASSLGGASGNTIY
V: TRBV10-3; J: TRBJ2-1; D: .; length: 12; CDR3: AISLQGPGYVQF
V: TRBV6-6; J: TRBJ2-3; D: .; length: 13; CDR3: ASRNRGGIVDTQY
V: TRBV9; J: TRBJ2-2; D: .; length: 13; CDR3: ASSSRDTFTGELF
V: TRBV5-1; J: TRBJ1-5; D: .; length: 13; CDR3: ASSPGAETNQPQH
V: TRBV2; J: TRBJ1-1; D: .; length: 13; CDR3: ASTPGSSGTVEAF
V: TRBV28; J: TRBJ1-2; D: .; length: 10; CDR3: ASSLPITGYT
V: TRBV12-3/TRBV12-4; J: TRBJ1-2; D: .; length: 9; CDR3: ASRTIYGYT
V: TRBV10-3; J: TRBJ2-5; D: .; length: 11; CDR3: AISRQPQETQY
V: TRBV5-5; J: TRBJ1-2; D: TRBD1; length: 13; CDR3: ASSRRTGEDYGYT
V: TRBV18; J: TRBJ1-1; D: .; length: 11; CDR3: ASSPQGGTEAF
V: TRBV3-1/TRBV3-2; J: TRBJ1-3; D: .; length: 13; CDR3: ASSQGGGYGNTIY
V: TRBV19; J: TRBJ2-7; D: .; length: 13; CDR3: ASSIDSSGPYEQY
V: TRBV30; J: TRBJ2-5; D: .; length: 16; CDR3: AWSVIRPKQGRGETQY
V: TRBV24-1; J: TRBJ2-2; D: .; length: 15; CDR3: ATSDLSTGFNTGELF
V: TRBV5-1; J: TRBJ1-1; D: .; length: 12; CDR3: ASSLAGGNTEAF
V: TRBV6-5; J: TRBJ1-3; D: .; length: 13; CDR3: ASFSQTHSGNTIY
V: TRBV2; J: TRBJ1-5; D: .; length: 12; CDR3: ASSEQGPNQPQH
V: TRBV6-1; J: TRBJ1-1; D: .; length: 13; CDR3: ASSERREGDTEAF
V: TRBV6-1; J: TRBJ1-1; D: .; length: 11; CDR3: ASSEVRQNEAF
V: TRBV24-1; J: TRBJ2-5; D: TRBD1; length: 14; CDR3: ATSDSGQGRGETQY
V: TRBV15; J: TRBJ2-5; D: .; length: 13; CDR3: ATSRDPQVQETQY
V: TRBV7-2; J: TRBJ1-1; D: .; length: 8; CDR3: ASSSRVTF
V: TRBV9; J: TRBJ2-3; D: .; length: 13; CDR3: ASSVGLWRTDTQY
V: TRBV3-1/TRBV3-2; J: TRBJ2-3; D: .; length: 14; CDR3: ASSQGSRGYVDTQY
V: TRBV2; J: TRBJ2-1; D: TRBD2; length: 13; CDR3: ASEIEIAGGVRQF
V: TRBV24-1; J: TRBJ2-5; D: .; length: 13; CDR3: ATSDGGRSQETQY
V: TRBV3-1/TRBV3-2; J: TRBJ2-2; D: .; length: 12; CDR3: ASSQASPSRELF
V: TRBV18; J: TRBJ1-3; D: .; length: 12; CDR3: ASSPQSSGNTIY
V: TRBV24-1; J: TRBJ2-1; D: .; length: 13; CDR3: ATSKGFAALDEQF
V: TRBV6-5; J: TRBJ1-1; D: .; length: 12; CDR3: ASSFQPSQAEAF
V: TRBV19; J: TRBJ2-7; D: TRBD2; length: 13; CDR3: ASSLVAGASYEQY
V: TRBV12-3/TRBV12-4; J: TRBJ1-1; D: .; length: 11; CDR3: ASTLQGNTEAF
V: TRBV3-1/TRBV3-2; J: TRBJ1-1; D: .; length: 13; CDR3: ASSQDPGMNTEAF
V: TRBV19; J: TRBJ2-3; D: .; length: 13; CDR3: ASSRQYGGTDTQY
V: TRBV19; J: TRBJ1-6; D: TRBD1; length: 13; CDR3: ASSLKDRGSSPLH
V: TRBV5-1; J: TRBJ1-1; D: .; length: 9; CDR3: ASSQGPEAF
V: TRBV30; J: TRBJ2-7; D: .; length: 14; CDR3: AWGFYTGTTIYEQY
V: TRBV7-8; J: TRBJ1-1; D: TRBD1; length: 13; CDR3: ASSSVTGGLAEAF
V: TRBV29-1; J: TRBJ2-1; D: .; length: 13; CDR3: SVDRTPDSYNEQF
V: TRBV12-5; J: TRBJ1-3; D: .; length: 17; CDR3: ASGLVRFGDAGSGNTIY